This T cell receptor (beta chain) derives from a study of shared clonotypes between healthy human individuals. General observations from the study: A generally larger estimated richness was seen in naive subsets than in memory subsets.

As regards this clone: Its specificity is unknown.

Each subset's genomic DNA was split evenly across several immunoSEQ plates. The DNA input per sorted-subset replicate PCR was 200 ng, corresponding to 32,000 or so T cell genomes. Only in-frame clones appear in the TCRdb table, and some are missing; sequencing was by immunoSEQ multiplex PCR. The sample holds approximately 590,000 clones, 95% to 96% seen once. Naive CD8 cells lacked CD45RO, underwent positive selection for CCR7 and left out terminally differentiated effector memory CD45RA+ cells. Those who donated, Caucasian adults without exception, all lived in Nashville, Tennessee. V dropped 2 bases and J dropped 2 bases, with 5 bases sitting between them. CDR1 MRHNA and CDR2 SNTAGT come from the germline V gene. This CDR3 region has 13 residues.

This receptor was identified in a woman aged 30 to 39 in good health. The chain uses TRBV6-4 and TRBJ2-3; TRBD1 might be the D (5 bases). The sequencing sample was made of naive CD8+ T cells sorted from blood. CDR3: CASSDGATDTQYF. The CDR3, as DNA: TGTGCCAGCAGTGACGGGGCCACAGATACGCAGTATTTT.